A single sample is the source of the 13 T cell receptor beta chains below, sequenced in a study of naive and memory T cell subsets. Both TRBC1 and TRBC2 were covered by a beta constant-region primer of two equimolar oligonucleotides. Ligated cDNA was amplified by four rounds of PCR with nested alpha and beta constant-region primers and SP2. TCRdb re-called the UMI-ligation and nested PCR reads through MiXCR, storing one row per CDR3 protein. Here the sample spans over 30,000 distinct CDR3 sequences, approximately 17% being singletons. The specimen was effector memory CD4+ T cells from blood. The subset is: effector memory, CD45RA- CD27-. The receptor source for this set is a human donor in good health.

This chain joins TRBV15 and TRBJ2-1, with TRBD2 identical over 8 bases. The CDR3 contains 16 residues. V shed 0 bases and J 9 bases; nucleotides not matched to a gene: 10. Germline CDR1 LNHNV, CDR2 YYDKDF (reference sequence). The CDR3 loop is CATSRDVGAGAFEQFF. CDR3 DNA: TGTGCCACCAGCAGAGATGTTGGAGCGGGAGCTTTTGAGCAGTTCTTC.

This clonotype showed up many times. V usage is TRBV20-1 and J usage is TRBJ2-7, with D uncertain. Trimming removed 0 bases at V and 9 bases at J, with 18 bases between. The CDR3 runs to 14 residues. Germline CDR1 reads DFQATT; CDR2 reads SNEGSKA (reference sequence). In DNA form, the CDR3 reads TGCAGTGCTAGAGAGCCCTCGGCCCTACGTGGGCAGTACTTC. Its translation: CSAREPSALRGQYF.

The CDR3 nucleotides are TGTGCCAGCAGGGGGGCGAAAGGGGCCAACGTCCTGACTTTC. Translating it yields CASRGAKGANVLTF. This chain links TRBV18 with TRBJ2-6, with D possibly called TRBD1 or TRBD2 (6 bases each). The germline V and J ends were trimmed by 8 bases and 4 bases, with 12 bases remaining between them. This CDR3 contains 14 residues. Germline-derived CDR1 and CDR2 are KGHSH and LQKENI.

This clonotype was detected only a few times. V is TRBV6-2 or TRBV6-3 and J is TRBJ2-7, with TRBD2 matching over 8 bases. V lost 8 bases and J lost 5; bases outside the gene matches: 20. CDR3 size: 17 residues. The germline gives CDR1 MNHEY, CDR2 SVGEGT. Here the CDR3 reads CASAGQREFSSSHEQYF. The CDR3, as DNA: TGTGCCAGCGCCGGCCAGCGGGAGTTTTCCTCGTCTCACGAGCAGTACTTC.

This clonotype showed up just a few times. DNA of the CDR3: TGTGCTAGTGGCCATAGCGGGAGGCAGGGTCCCGGGGAGCTGTTTTTT. It codes for CASGHSGRQGPGELFF. The V gene is TRBV12-5, the J gene TRBJ2-2; 10 nucleotides match TRBD2. J gave up 6 bases and V 6 bases, and 10 bases lay outside the gene matches. Germline loops: CDR1 LGHNT, CDR2 FRNRAP. The CDR3 is 16 residues long.

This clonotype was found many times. The CDR3 is CASSLGTAVSNQPQHF. The CDR3, as DNA: TGTGCCAGCAGTTTGGGGACAGCGGTAAGCAATCAGCCCCAGCATTTT. This chain links TRBV12-3 or TRBV12-4 with TRBJ1-5, with 7 nucleotides matching TRBD1. V lost 3 bases, J lost 1 base, and 6 bases stayed unmatched. The length of the CDR3 is 16 residues.

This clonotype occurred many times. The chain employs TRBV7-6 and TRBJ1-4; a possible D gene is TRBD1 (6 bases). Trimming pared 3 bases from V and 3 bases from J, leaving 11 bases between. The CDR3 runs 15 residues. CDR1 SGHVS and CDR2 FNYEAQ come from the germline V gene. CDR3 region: CASSLIGGANEKLFF. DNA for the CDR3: TGTGCCAGCAGCTTGATAGGGGGAGCTAATGAAAAACTGTTTTTT.

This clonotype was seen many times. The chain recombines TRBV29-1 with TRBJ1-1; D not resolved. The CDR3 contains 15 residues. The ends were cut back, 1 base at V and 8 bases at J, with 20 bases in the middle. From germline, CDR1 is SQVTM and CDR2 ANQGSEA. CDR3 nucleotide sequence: TGCAGCGTTGAAGTCCTCTTAGGGCTCGGCAGCGAAGCTTTCTTT. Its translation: CSVEVLLGLGSEAFF.

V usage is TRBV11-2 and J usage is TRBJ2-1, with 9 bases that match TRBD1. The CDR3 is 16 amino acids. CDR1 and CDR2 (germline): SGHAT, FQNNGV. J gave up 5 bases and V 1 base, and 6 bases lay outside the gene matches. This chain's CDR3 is CASSLAGTGLDNEQFF. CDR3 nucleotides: TGTGCCAGCAGCTTAGCGGGGACAGGGCTGGACAATGAGCAGTTCTTC.

Here the CDR3 DNA reads TGTGCCAGCAGCGCCGACAGGGCAACTAATGAAAAACTGTTTTTT. Translated, it gives CASSADRATNEKLFF. The chain has TRBV27 and TRBJ1-4; 7 bases agree with TRBD1. V was clipped by 6 bases and J by 0 bases; unmatched bases: 4. Looked up from germline, CDR1 is MNHEY and CDR2 is SMNVEV (reference sequence). The CDR3 contains 15 residues.

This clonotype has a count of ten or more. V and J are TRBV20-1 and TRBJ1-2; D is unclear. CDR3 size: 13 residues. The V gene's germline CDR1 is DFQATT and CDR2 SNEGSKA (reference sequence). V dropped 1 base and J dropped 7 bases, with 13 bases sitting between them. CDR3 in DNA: TGCAGTGCTAGAGCATGGGGAGGGTCTGGCTACACCTTC. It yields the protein CSARAWGGSGYTF.

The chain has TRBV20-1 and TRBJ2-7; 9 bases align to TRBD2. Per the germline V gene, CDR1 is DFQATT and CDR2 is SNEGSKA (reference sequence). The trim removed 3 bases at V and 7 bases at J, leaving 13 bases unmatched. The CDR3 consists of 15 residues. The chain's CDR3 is CSASLNSGRLGEQYF. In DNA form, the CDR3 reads TGCAGTGCTAGTCTGAATAGCGGGAGACTGGGGGAGCAGTACTTC.

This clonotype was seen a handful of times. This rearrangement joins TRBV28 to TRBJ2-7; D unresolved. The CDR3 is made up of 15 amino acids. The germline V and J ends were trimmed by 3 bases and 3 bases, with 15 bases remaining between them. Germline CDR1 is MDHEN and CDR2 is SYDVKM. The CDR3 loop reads CASSLPTTNRYEQYF. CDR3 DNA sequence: TGTGCCAGCAGTTTGCCCACGACAAATCGCTACGAGCAGTACTTC. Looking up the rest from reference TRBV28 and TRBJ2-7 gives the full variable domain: DVKVTQSSRYLVKRTGEKVFLECVQDMDHENMFWYRQDPGLGLRLIYFSYDVKMKEKGDIPEGYSVSREKKERFSLILESASTNQTSMYLCASSLPTTNRYEQYFGPGTRLTVT.